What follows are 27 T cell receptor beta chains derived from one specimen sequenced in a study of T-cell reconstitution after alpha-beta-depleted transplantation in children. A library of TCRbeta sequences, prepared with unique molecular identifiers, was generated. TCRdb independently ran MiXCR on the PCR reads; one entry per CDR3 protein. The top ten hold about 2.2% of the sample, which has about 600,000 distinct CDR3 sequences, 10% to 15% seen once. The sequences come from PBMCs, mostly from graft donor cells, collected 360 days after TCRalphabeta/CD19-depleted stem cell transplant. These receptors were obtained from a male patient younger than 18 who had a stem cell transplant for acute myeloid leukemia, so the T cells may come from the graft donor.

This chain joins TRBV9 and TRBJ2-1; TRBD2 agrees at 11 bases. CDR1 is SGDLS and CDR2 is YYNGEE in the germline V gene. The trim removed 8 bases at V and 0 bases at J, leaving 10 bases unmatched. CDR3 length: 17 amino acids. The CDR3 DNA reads TGTGCCAGTCCGGGACTAGCGGCTAAAAGCTCCTACAATGAGCAGTTCTTC. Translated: CASPGLAAKSSYNEQFF.

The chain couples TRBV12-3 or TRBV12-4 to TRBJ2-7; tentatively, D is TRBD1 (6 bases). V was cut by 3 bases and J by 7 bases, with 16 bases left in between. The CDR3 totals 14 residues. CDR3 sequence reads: CASSLGALEGEQYF. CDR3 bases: TGTGCCAGCAGTTTGGGGGCCCTAGAGGGGGAGCAGTACTTC.

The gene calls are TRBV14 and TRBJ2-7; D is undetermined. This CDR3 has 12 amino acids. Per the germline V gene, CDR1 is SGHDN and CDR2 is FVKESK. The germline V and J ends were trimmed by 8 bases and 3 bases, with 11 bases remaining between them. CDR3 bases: TGTGCCAGCGGAGATGCCTACTACGAGCAGTACTTC. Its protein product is CASGDAYYEQYF.

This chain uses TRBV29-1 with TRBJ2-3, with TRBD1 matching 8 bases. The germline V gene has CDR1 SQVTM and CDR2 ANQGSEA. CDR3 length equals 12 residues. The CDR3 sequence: CNYRGGTDTQYF. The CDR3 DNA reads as TGCAACTACAGGGGGGGCACAGATACGCAGTATTTT.

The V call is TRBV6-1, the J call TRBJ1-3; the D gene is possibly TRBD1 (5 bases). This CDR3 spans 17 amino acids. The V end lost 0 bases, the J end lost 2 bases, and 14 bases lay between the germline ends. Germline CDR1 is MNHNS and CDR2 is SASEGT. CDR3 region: CASSEAPGWMAGNTIYF. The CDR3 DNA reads TGTGCCAGCAGTGAAGCGCCAGGGTGGATGGCTGGAAACACCATATATTTT.

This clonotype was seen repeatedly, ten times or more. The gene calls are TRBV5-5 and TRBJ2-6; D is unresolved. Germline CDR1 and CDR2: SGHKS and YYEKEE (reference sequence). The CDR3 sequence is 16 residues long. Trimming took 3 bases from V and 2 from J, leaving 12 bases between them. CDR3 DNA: TGTGCCAGCAGCTCGCACACCTTAACTGGGGCCAACGTCCTGACTTTC. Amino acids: CASSSHTLTGANVLTF.

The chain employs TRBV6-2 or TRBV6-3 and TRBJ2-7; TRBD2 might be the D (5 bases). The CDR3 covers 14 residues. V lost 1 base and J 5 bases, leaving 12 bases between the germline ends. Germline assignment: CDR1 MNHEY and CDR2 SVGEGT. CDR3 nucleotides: TGTGCCAGCAGTTACTGGCTGACTACCCACGAGCAGTACTTC. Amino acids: CASSYWLTTHEQYF.

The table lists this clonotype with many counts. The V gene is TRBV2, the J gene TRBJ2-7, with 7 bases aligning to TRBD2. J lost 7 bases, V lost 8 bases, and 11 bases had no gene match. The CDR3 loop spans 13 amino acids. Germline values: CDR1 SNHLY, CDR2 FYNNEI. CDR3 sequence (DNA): TGTGCCAGCGGGTATTCTAGCGGTGGGGAGCAGTACTTC. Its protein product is CASGYSSGGEQYF.

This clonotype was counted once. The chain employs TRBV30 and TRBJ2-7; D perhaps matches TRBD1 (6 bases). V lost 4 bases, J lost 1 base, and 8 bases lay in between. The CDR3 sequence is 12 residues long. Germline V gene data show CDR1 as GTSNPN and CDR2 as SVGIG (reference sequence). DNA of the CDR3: TGTGCCTGGACTACAGGGTCCTACGAGCAGTACTTC. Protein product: CAWTTGSYEQYF.

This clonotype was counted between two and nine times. CDR3 protein: CASSPWDVNEQFF. CDR3 DNA sequence: TGTGCCAGCAGCCCCTGGGACGTAAATGAGCAGTTCTTC. V gene TRBV7-2 combines with J gene TRBJ2-1; tentatively, D is TRBD1 or TRBD2 (5 bases each). The CDR3 is made up of 13 amino acids. With 5 bases removed from V and 7 bases from J, the gap between germline ends came to 12 bases. The germline CDR1 and CDR2 sequences are SGHTA and FQGNSA.

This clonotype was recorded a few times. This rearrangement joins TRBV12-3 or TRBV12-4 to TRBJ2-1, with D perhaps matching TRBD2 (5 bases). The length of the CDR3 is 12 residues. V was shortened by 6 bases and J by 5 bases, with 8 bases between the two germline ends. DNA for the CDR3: TGTGCCAGCAGCGACTACAACAATGAGCAGTTCTTC. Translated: CASSDYNNEQFF.

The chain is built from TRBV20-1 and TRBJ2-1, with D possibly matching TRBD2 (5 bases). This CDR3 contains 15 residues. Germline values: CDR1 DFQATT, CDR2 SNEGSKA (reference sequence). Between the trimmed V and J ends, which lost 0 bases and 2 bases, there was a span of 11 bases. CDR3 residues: CSARDLRVTYNEQFF. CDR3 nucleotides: TGCAGTGCTAGAGATTTGCGGGTCACCTACAATGAGCAGTTCTTC.

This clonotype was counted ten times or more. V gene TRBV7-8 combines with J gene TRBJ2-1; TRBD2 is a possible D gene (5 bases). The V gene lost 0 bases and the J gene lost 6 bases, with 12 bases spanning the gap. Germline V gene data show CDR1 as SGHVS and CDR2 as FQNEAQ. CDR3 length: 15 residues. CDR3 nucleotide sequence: TGTGCCAGCAGCTTAGCAGGTACCGGGGTCAATGAGCAGTTCTTC. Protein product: CASSLAGTGVNEQFF.

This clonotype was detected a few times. DNA of the CDR3: TGTGCCAGCAGCCTTAACATCAGGGCGGACTCTGGCTACACCTTC. Amino acid sequence: CASSLNIRADSGYTF. The chain employs TRBV9 and TRBJ1-2; possible D gene TRBD1, 5 bases. V lost 4 bases, J lost 7 bases, and 20 bases lay in between. The germline gives CDR1 SGDLS, CDR2 YYNGEE. This CDR3 contains 15 residues. Based on the CDR3 plus reference TRBV9 and TRBJ1-2, the full variable domain is DSGVTQTPKHLITATGQRVTLRCSPRSGDLSVYWYQQSLDQGLQFLIQYYNGEERAKGNILERFSAQQFPDLHSELNLSSLELGDSALYFCASSLNIRADSGYTFGSGTRLTVV.

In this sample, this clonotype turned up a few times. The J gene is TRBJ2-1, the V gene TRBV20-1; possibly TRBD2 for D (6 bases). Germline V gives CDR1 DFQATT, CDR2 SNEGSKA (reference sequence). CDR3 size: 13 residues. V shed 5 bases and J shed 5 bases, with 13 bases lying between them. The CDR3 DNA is TGCAGTGCTGCCACGGGACTCAACAATGAGCAGTTCTTC. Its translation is CSAATGLNNEQFF.

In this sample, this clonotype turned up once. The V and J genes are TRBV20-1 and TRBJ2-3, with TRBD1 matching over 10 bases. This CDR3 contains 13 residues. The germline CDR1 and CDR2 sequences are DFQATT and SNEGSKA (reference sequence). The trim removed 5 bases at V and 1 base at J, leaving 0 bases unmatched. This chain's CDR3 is CSAGTGGTDTQYF. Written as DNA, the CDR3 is TGCAGTGCTGGGACAGGGGGCACAGATACGCAGTATTTT.

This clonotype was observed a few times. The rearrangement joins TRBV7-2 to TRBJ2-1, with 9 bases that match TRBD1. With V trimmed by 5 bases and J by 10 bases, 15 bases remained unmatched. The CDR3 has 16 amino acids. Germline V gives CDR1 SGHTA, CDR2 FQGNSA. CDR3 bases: TGTGCCAGCAGCCGAATCGGGACAGGGTTTGGCGAGGAGCAGTTCTTC. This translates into CASSRIGTGFGEEQFF.

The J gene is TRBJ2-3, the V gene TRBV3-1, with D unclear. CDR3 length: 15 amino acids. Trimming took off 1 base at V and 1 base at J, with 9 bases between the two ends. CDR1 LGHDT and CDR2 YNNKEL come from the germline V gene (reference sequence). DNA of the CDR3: TGTGCCAGCAGCCAAGTTGGCCAACGCACAGATACGCAGTATTTT. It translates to CASSQVGQRTDTQYF.

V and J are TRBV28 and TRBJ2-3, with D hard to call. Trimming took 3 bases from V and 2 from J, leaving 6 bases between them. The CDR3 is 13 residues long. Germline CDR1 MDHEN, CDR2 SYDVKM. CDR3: CASSFRFTDTQYF. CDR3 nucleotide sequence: TGTGCCAGCAGTTTTCGGTTCACAGATACGCAGTATTTT.

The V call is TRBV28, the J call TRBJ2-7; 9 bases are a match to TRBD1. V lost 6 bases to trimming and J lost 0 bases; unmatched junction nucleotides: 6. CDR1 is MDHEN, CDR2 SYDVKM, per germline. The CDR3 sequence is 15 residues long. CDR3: CASSTQGAPSYEQYF. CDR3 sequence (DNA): TGTGCCAGCAGCACACAGGGGGCCCCCTCCTACGAGCAGTACTTC.

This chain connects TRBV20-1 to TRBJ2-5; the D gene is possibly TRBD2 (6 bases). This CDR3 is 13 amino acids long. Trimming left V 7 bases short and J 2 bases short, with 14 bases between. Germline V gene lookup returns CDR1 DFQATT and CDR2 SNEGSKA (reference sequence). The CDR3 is CSVRGSPQETQYF. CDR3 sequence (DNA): TGCAGTGTCCGGGGGAGCCCTCAAGAGACCCAGTACTTC.

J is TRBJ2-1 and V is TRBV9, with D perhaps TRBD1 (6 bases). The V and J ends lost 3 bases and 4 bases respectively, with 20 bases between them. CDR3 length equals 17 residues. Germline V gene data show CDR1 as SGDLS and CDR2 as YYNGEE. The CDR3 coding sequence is TGTGCCAGCAGCGATCCACCCCGGGACAATAGTTACAATGAGCAGTTCTTC. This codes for CASSDPPRDNSYNEQFF.

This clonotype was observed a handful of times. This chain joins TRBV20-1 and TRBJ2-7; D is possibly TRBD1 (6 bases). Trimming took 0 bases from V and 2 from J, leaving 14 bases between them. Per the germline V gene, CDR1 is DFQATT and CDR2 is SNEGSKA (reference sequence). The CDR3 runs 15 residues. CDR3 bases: TGCAGTGCTAGAGATACAGGGCCTTCACCCTACGAGCAGTACTTC. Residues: CSARDTGPSPYEQYF.

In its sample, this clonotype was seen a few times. The CDR3: CASSLRQGPEQYF. The CDR3, as DNA: TGTGCCAGCAGTTTAAGACAGGGCCCCGAGCAGTACTTC. The genes are TRBV28 and TRBJ2-7; 7 bases match TRBD1. Germline V gives CDR1 MDHEN, CDR2 SYDVKM. With 2 bases clipped from V and 6 bases from J, the junction kept 4 bases outside the gene matches. The CDR3 totals 13 residues.

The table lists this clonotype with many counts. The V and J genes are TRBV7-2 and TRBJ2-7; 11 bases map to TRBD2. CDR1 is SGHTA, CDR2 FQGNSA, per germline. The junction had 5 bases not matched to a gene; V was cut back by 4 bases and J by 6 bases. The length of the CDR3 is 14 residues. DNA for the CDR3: TGTGCCAGCAGCTATAGCGGGAGGGCCGCCGAGCAGTACTTC. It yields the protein CASSYSGRAAEQYF.

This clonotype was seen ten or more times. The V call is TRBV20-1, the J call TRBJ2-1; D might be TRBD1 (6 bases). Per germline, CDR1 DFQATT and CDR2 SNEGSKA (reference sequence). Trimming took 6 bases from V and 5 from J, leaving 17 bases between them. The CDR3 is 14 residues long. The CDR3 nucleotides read TGCAGTGCCCCATCACGGACAGCTAACAATGAGCAGTTCTTC. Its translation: CSAPSRTANNEQFF.

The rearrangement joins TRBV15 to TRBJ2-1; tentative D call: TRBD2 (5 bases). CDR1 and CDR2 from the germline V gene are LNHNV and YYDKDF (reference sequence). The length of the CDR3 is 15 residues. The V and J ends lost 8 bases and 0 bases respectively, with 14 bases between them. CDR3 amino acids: CATENGKSSYNEQFF. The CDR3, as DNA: TGTGCCACCGAAAACGGGAAGAGCTCCTACAATGAGCAGTTCTTC.